Below are 15 T cell receptor beta chains sequenced from a single sample in a study of identical twins. MiXCR was run by TCRdb on the 5' RACE reads, yielding one entry per CDR3 protein. The sample gives 250,000 or so distinct CDR3 sequences, 12% of which show up once; 4% to 5% is in the top ten. The same sample was also studied in work on yellow fever vaccine responses in identical twins.

The sequenced sample was memory (CD45RO+) T cells sorted from blood. Receptors originate from a woman aged 18-29 years in good health.

This clonotype was seen only a few times. V usage is TRBV2 and J usage is TRBJ2-3; 8 bases agree with TRBD2. The V gene end was trimmed by 1 base and the J gene end by 0 bases; junction bases not matched to a gene: 6. CDR3 length: 17 residues. Germline-derived CDR1 and CDR2 are SNHLY and FYNNEI. As DNA, the CDR3 is TGTGCCAGCAGTGAAGGTAGCGGGGACCCTAGCACAGATACGCAGTATTTT. Its protein is CASSEGSGDPSTDTQYF.

This sequence joins TRBV6-1 and TRBJ2-7, with D tentatively TRBD1 (6 bases). CDR3 length: 15 residues. Germline V lookup: CDR1 MNHNS, CDR2 SASEGT. Trimming shortened V by 6 bases and J by 3 bases, and 18 bases separated the two germline ends. The CDR3 reads CASREPGQQNYEQYF. Written as DNA, the CDR3 is TGTGCCAGCAGGGAACCGGGACAACAAAACTACGAGCAGTACTTC.

There are many counts of this clonotype. The V call is TRBV5-1, the J call TRBJ2-5; 9 bases agree with TRBD2. Germline V gives CDR1 SGHRS, CDR2 YFSETQ. The CDR3 covers 17 residues. J was trimmed by 4 bases and V by 4 bases; bases with no gene match: 14. CDR3 coding DNA: TGCGCCAGCAGCAAGCGGCCGGGACTAGCAGTTCCAGAGACCCAGTACTTC. Its protein product is CASSKRPGLAVPETQYF.

This clonotype was detected only a few times. The V and J genes are TRBV12-3 or TRBV12-4 and TRBJ2-7; 11 bases map to TRBD2. V lost 1 base to trimming and J lost 5 bases; unmatched junction nucleotides: 1. This CDR3 spans 14 amino acids. CDR3 region: CASSLVTSGNEQYF. CDR3 in DNA: TGTGCCAGCAGTTTAGTGACTAGCGGGAACGAGCAGTACTTC.

This clonotype was seen ten or more times. This chain connects TRBV20-1 to TRBJ1-5; unclear D gene. The CDR3 is 14 amino acids. CDR1 and CDR2 from the germline V gene are DFQATT and SNEGSKA (reference sequence). V dropped 2 bases and J dropped 0 bases, with 8 bases sitting between them. The chain's CDR3 is CSARTHVSNQPQHF. Here the CDR3 DNA reads TGCAGTGCTAGAACGCATGTTAGCAATCAGCCCCAGCATTTT.

Here the CDR3 DNA reads TGTGCCAGCAGCTCGTGGCGGATGGTATCCGGGGAGCTGTTTTTT. Translated: CASSSWRMVSGELFF. V and J are TRBV7-2 and TRBJ2-2, with D unclear. V was cut by 4 bases and J by 6 bases, with 15 bases left in between. The CDR3 consists of 15 residues. The germline V gene has CDR1 SGHTA and CDR2 FQGNSA. The full variable domain, its missing parts supplied by reference TRBV7-2 and TRBJ2-2, is GAGVSQSPSNKVTEKGKDVELRCDPISGHTALYWYRQSLGQGLEFLIYFQGNSAPDKSGLPSDRFSAERTGGSVSTLTIQRTQQEDSAVYLCASSSWRMVSGELFFGEGSRLTVL.

This clonotype has a count of ten or more. The chain links TRBV4-1 to TRBJ2-7, with 12 positions matching TRBD2. V gave up 1 base and J gave up 3 bases; unmatched junction bases: 1. CDR3 size: 15 residues. Germline V lookup: CDR1 MGHRA, CDR2 YSYEKL. For the CDR3, the DNA is TGCGCCAGCAGCCAAGGGACTAGCGGGATCTACGAGCAGTACTTC. Amino acid sequence: CASSQGTSGIYEQYF.

This clonotype was found a few times. The V gene is TRBV20-1, the J gene TRBJ2-5, with 9 bases that match TRBD1. CDR1 and CDR2 (germline): DFQATT, SNEGSKA (reference sequence). CDR3 length: 11 residues. V lost 6 bases to trimming and J lost 5 bases; unmatched junction nucleotides: 1. This chain's CDR3 is CSAGQGETQYF. The CDR3 DNA reads TGCAGTGCCGGACAGGGGGAGACCCAGTACTTC.

This clonotype was seen only a few times. The genes are TRBV6-2 or TRBV6-3 and TRBJ2-1, with a tentative D call TRBD1 (5 bases). From germline, CDR1 is MNHEY and CDR2 SVGEGT. V was shortened by 2 bases and J by 6 bases, with 26 bases between the two germline ends. The CDR3 totals 19 residues. CDR3 nucleotide sequence: TGTGCCAGCAGTTACGCCGGCAGGGTTGAGAGTGTGAGAGGCAATGAGCAGTTCTTC. It encodes CASSYAGRVESVRGNEQFF.

This clonotype appeared many times. V and J are TRBV12-3 or TRBV12-4 and TRBJ2-5, with D unclear. The germline V and J ends were trimmed by 8 bases and 5 bases, with 6 bases remaining between them. There are 10 residues in the CDR3. This CDR3 reads CASGLETQYF. DNA for the CDR3: TGTGCCAGCGGGTTGGAGACCCAGTACTTC.

V usage is TRBV5-1 and J usage is TRBJ2-2, with 8 bases matching TRBD2. Germline-derived CDR1 and CDR2 are SGHRS and YFSETQ. The CDR3 totals 16 residues. V lost 0 bases to trimming and J lost 6 bases; unmatched junction nucleotides: 7. DNA of the CDR3: TGCGCCAGCAGCTTGGATTATTGCGGGGGGCCCGGGGAGCTGTTTTTT. Translated, it gives CASSLDYCGGPGELFF.

This clonotype was counted many times. V is TRBV7-6 and J is TRBJ1-4, with 7 nucleotides matching TRBD1. With V trimmed by 4 bases and J by 8 bases, 7 bases remained unmatched. The CDR3 consists of 14 residues. Germline V CDR1 and CDR2: SGHVS, FNYEAQ. The CDR3 nucleotides are TGTGCCAGCAGCTCGGGACAGATGGCAGAAAAACTGTTTTTT. Translating gives CASSSGQMAEKLFF.

This chain joins TRBV10-3 and TRBJ2-1; perhaps D is TRBD1 or TRBD2 (5 bases each). Germline lookup yields CDR1 ENHRY and CDR2 SYGVKD. The CDR3 is 15 residues long. Deletions cut 5 bases from V and 2 bases from J, with 13 bases between. The CDR3 here is CAISSGTDPYNEQFF. As DNA, the CDR3 is TGTGCCATCAGTTCGGGGACCGACCCCTACAATGAGCAGTTCTTC.

This clonotype showed up just a few times. The chain recombines TRBV7-9 with TRBJ1-3; the match to TRBD1 covers 9 bases. V trimming: 1 base; J trimming: 4 bases; junction bases outside the gene matches: 2. CDR1 and CDR2 from the germline V gene are SEHNR and FQNEAQ (reference sequence). The CDR3 totals 15 residues. The CDR3 protein is CASSLGQGDGNTIYF. CDR3 in DNA: TGTGCCAGCAGCTTAGGACAGGGGGACGGAAACACCATATATTTT.

This clonotype showed up just a few times. The J gene is TRBJ2-5, the V gene TRBV5-1, with D perhaps TRBD1 or TRBD2 (5 bases each). Trimming removed 4 bases from V and 1 base from J, with 11 bases in between. This CDR3 contains 14 residues. The germline gives CDR1 SGHRS, CDR2 YFSETQ. CDR3 sequence (DNA): TGCGCCAGCAGCGCATCGGGGCCCCAAGAGACCCAGTACTTC. This encodes CASSASGPQETQYF.